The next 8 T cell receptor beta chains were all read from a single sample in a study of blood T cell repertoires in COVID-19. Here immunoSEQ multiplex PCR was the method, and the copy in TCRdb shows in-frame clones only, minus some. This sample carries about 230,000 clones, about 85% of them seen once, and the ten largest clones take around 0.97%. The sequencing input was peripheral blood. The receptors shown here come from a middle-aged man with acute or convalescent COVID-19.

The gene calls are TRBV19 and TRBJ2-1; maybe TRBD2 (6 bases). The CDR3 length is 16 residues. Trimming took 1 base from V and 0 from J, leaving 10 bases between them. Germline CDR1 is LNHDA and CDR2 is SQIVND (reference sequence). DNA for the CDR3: TGTGCCAGTAGTATAGGACGGGGGAGCTCCTACAATGAGCAGTTCTTC. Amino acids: CASSIGRGSSYNEQFF.

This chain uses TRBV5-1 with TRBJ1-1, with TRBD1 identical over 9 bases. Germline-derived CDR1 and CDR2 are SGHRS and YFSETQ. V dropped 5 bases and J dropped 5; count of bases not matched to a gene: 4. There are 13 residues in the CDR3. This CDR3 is CASRRDRDTEAFF. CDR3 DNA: TGCGCCAGCAGACGGGACAGGGATACTGAAGCTTTCTTT. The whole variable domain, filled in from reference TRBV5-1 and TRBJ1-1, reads KAGVTQTPRYLIKTRGQQVTLSCSPISGHRSVSWYQQTPGQGLQFLFEYFSETQRNKGNFPGRFSGRQFSNSRSEMNVSTLELGDSALYLCASRRDRDTEAFFGQGTRLTVV.

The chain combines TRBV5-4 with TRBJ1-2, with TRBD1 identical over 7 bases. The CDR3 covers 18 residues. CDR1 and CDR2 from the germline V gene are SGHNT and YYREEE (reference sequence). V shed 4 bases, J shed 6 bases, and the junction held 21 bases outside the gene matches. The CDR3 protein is CASSPESSGKTGLDGYTF. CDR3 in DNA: TGTGCCAGCAGCCCCGAGTCGAGTGGTAAGACAGGGCTGGATGGCTACACCTTC. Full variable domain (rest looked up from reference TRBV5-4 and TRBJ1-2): ETGVTQSPTHLIKTRGQQVTLRCSSQSGHNTVSWYQQALGQGPQFIFQYYREEENGRGNFPPRFSGLQFPNYSSELNVNALELDDSALYLCASSPESSGKTGLDGYTFGSGTRLTVV.

The CDR3 sequence: CASSPYRDEKLFF. The CDR3 DNA reads as TGTGCCAGCTCTCCCTACAGGGATGAAAAACTGTTTTTT. V and J are TRBV18 and TRBJ1-4; a possible D gene is TRBD1 (6 bases). Germline CDR1 reads KGHSH; CDR2 reads LQKENI. The CDR3 has 13 amino acids. The V and J ends lost 6 bases and 6 bases respectively, with 11 bases between them.

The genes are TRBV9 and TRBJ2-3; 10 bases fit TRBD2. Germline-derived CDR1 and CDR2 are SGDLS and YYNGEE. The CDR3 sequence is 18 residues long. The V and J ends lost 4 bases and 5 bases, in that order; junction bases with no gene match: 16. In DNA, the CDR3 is TGTGCCAGCAGCCTCAATGCTGGGCTAGCGGGGGCCGAAGATACGCAGTATTTT. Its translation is CASSLNAGLAGAEDTQYF. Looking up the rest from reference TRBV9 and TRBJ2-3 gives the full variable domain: DSGVTQTPKHLITATGQRVTLRCSPRSGDLSVYWYQQSLDQGLQFLIQYYNGEERAKGNILERFSAQQFPDLHSELNLSSLELGDSALYFCASSLNAGLAGAEDTQYFGPGTRLTVL.

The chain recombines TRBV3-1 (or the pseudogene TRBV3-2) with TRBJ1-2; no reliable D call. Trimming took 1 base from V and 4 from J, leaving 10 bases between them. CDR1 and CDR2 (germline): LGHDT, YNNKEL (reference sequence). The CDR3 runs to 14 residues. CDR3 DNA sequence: TGTGCCAGCAGCCAAGTTAGGAGTAGCTATGGCTACACCTTC. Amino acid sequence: CASSQVRSSYGYTF.

In DNA, the CDR3 is TGTGCCAGCTGGGGGGTAGACTCTGGAAACACCATATATTTT. It translates to CASWGVDSGNTIYF. The rearrangement joins TRBV6-6 to TRBJ1-3; TRBD1 might be the D (5 bases). The germline V and J ends were trimmed by 8 bases and 0 bases, with 11 bases remaining between them. CDR1 and CDR2 (germline): MNHNY, SVGAGI (reference sequence). This CDR3 spans 14 amino acids.

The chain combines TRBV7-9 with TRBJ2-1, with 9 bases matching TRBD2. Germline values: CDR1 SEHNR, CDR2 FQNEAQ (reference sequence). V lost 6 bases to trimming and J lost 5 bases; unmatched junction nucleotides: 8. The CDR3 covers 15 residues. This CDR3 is CASRGTSFANNEQFF. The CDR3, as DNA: TGTGCCAGCAGGGGGACTAGCTTTGCTAACAATGAGCAGTTCTTC. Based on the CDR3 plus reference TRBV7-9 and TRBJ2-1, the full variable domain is DTGVSQNPRHKITKRGQNVTFRCDPISEHNRLYWYRQTLGQGPEFLTYFQNEAQLEKSRLLSDRFSAERPKGSFSTLEIQRTEQGDSAMYLCASRGTSFANNEQFFGPGTRLTVL.